This T cell receptor (beta chain) originates from a study of T-cell memory formation after mild COVID-19. Study in general: The two donors had largely donor-specific TCR clusters. Overall study results and limits: Memory sampled before infection contained some responding clones, suggesting cross-reactive memory joined. Shrinking CD4+ clones resided mostly in CM and EM, and CD8+ ones in EMRA.

TCRdb ran MiXCR on the 5' RACE reads and lists one entry per CDR3 protein. The sample has around 200,000 distinct CDR3 sequences, roughly a tenth seen once. Trimming took off 3 bases at V and 4 bases at J, with 12 bases between the two ends. The CDR3 consists of 14 residues. The germline CDR1 and CDR2 sequences are KGHSH and LQKENI. Concerning this clonotype: Its antigen is not identified.

The receptor was isolated from a man between 18 and 35 years old who had mild COVID-19 (a few samples of this study predate the infection). Cell type and time point are not known. The chain couples TRBV18 to TRBJ1-1; D not certain. The sequencing sample was made of PBMCs or a T cell subset sorted from them (not recorded which). The chain's CDR3 is CASSPRERSTEAFF. CDR3 in DNA: TGTGCCAGCTCACCCCGAGAGAGAAGCACTGAAGCTTTCTTT. Filled out from reference TRBV18 and TRBJ1-1, the complete variable domain reads NAGVMQNPRHLVRRRGQEARLRCSPMKGHSHVYWYRQLPEEGLKFMVYLQKENIIDESGMPKERFSAEFPKEGPSILRIQQVVRGDSAAYFCASSPRERSTEAFFGQGTRLTVV.